The clone carrying this T cell receptor beta chain came up many times. Antigen: not known. The TCR beta CDR3 regions underwent amplification using RNA transcripts as the source. HTBI primers were the set used in a first-round RT-PCR of the TCR CDR3. TCRdb itself ran the multiplex PCR reads through MiXCR, one entry per CDR3 protein. The repertoire holds about 610,000 distinct CDR3 sequences, with approximately 15% as singletons. The source of the sample is a study of T cells in Graves' hyperthyroidism and ophthalmopathy. About the research overall: The blood sample was taken at first diagnosis, before treatment began.

Study-level results: In blood, most of the thyroid clonotypes expanded above 0.001 were also present.

CDR1 GTSNPN and CDR2 SVGIG come from the germline V gene (reference sequence). V gave up 8 bases and J gave up 0 bases, with 16 bases separating them. The CDR3 loop spans 14 amino acids. Subjects with ophthalmopathy showed a Clinical Activity Score no lower than 3, a NOSPECS grade no lower than 4, and a duration shorter than 3 months. It was 10 ml of fresh peripheral blood that supplied the PBMCs. The V gene is TRBV30, the J gene TRBJ1-1; TRBD1 might be the D (6 bases). This clonotype was obtained from a woman aged 40 to 49 with Graves' ophthalmopathy. What was sequenced was blood. CDR3 sequence (DNA): TGTGCCGCCGAGGACAGCGCCATGAACACTGAAGCTTTCTTT. Translating gives CAAEDSAMNTEAFF.